This T cell receptor (beta chain) appears in the sequencing data of a study of sequential checkpoint blockade in melanoma. Trimming stripped 6 bases from V and 3 bases from J, with 12 bases between. Germline loops: CDR1 WSHSY, CDR2 SAAADI. CDR3 length: 13 residues. Profiling relied on immunoSEQ multiplex PCR, and the TCRdb table lists in-frame clones only, not all of them. This sample has roughly 20,000 clones, with over 65% found just once. The treatment here: randomized to nivolumab then ipilimumab (arm A) or the reverse (arm B). V is TRBV10-2 and J is TRBJ2-7, with D perhaps matching TRBD1 (6 bases). This receptor was taken from a human donor with melanoma. The sample in question was tumor tissue (inferred from file names), obtained from a patient given nivolumab and ipilimumab in sequence. The CDR3 DNA is TGCGCCAGCAGACAGGGATCCAACTACGAGCAGTACTTC. Its protein is CASRQGSNYEQYF.